This T cell receptor beta chain stems from a study of shared clonotypes between healthy human individuals. Findings of the study overall: Only a few donors were included, so the genetic and exposure-history diversity represented was limited. Generally, naive subsets (rather than memory subsets) showed larger estimated richness.

Naive-designated CD8 cells lacked CD45RO, were positively enriched for CCR7, and omitted terminally differentiated effector memory CD45RA+ cells. Recent acute infections and vaccinations were absent in the healthy HIV-negative adult donors. Notes on this clone: The antigen remains undetermined. The same CDR3 arises from other DNA sequences in this sample as well.

V lost 6 bases, J lost 1 base, and 5 bases stayed unmatched. The CDR3 runs 14 residues. CDR1 is MNHEY, CDR2 SMNVEV, per germline (reference sequence). Per the authors' pipeline: There were no quality scores in the junction-only immunoSEQ sequences, so filtering differed. Sequenced by immunoSEQ multiplex PCR; TCRdb stores in-frame clones only, minus some. V, J and clone size derive from that table, while D and trimming were established from the DNA sequence. The data show about 1,800,000 clones, with about 95% seen just once and approximately 1.2% held by the top ten. The TCR originated in a young man in good health. The chain combines TRBV27 with TRBJ2-7, with 8 bases that match TRBD1. The material sequenced was naive CD8+ T cells sorted from blood. Here the CDR3 reads CASSYTGGSYEQYF. CDR3 coding DNA: TGTGCCAGCAGCTATACAGGGGGTTCCTACGAGCAGTACTTC.